This TCR beta chain was captured in a study of neurological immune-mediated disorders. The CDR3 loop spans 15 amino acids. The germline V gene has CDR1 MDHEN and CDR2 SYDVKM. V was pared by 5 bases and J by 2 bases, with 9 bases of the junction left unmatched. This clonotype has at least ten counts. TCRdb recomputed calls from the 5' RACE reads with MiXCR, one row per CDR3 protein. The table has more than 15,000 distinct CDR3 sequences, approximately 14% seen once. The sample was PBMCs. The clonotype comes from a man in his 60s with HTLV-1-associated myelopathy (HAM/TSP). The chain carries TRBV28 and TRBJ2-7; TRBD2 agrees at 7 bases. The CDR3 protein is CASSPGLVATYEQYF. The DNA of the CDR3 is TGTGCCAGCAGTCCCGGACTAGTGGCCACCTACGAGCAGTACTTC.